This T cell receptor (beta chain) was found in a study of blood T cell repertoires in COVID-19. Study as a whole: Researchers got acute and convalescent COVID-19 samples from the United States, Italy and Spain. Sources were T cells, B-cell-depleted T cells, or PBMCs; the material itself was cDNA or gDNA.

Seattle's cohort entered during active infection and was followed longitudinally. TCRdb keeps only in-frame clones here, not all; method: immunoSEQ multiplex PCR. The data contain approximately 200,000 clones, under 90% of them singletons. Germline V CDR1 and CDR2: DFQATT, SNEGSKA (reference sequence). Trimming left V 3 bases short and J 3 bases short, with 15 bases between. The length of the CDR3 is 15 residues. The rearrangement links TRBV20-1 to TRBJ1-5; no clear D gene. Sequencing was done on a sample of peripheral blood. The sequence was obtained from a woman of 80 years or more with COVID-19, enrolled during active disease. Here the CDR3 DNA reads TGCAGTGCTAGTGAGAGGGTACGGAACAATCAGCCCCAGCATTTT. Protein sequence: CSASERVRNNQPQHF.